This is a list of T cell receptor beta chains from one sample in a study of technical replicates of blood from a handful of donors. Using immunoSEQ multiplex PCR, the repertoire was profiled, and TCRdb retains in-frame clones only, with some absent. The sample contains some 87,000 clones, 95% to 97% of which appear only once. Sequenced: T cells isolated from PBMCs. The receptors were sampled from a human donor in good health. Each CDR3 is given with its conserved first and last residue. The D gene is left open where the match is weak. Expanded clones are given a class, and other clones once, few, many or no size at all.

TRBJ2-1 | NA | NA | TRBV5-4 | TGTGCCAGCAGAAAGTGGGGGCCGAAGGTCTATGAGCAGTTCTTC | CASRKWGPKVYEQFF
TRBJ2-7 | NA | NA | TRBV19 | TGTGCCAGTAGTCCCCAGGGGAGGGGTGGGGAGCAGTACTTC | CASSPQGRGGEQYF
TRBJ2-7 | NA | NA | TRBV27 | TGTGCCAGCAGTTTAGTCTCCGGCTACGAGCAGTACTTC | CASSLVSGYEQYF
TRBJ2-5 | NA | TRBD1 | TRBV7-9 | TGTGCCAGCAGCTTAGATTCAGGGGGCTGGGAGACCCAGTACTTC | CASSLDSGGWETQYF
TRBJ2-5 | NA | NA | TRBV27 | TGTGCCAGCAGTTCTATGGGACTGCGGGGAAAAGAGACCCAGTACTTC | CASSSMGLRGKETQYF
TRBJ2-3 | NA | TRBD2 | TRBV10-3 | TGTGCCATCCTAACTAGCGAGGGTCCAGATACGCAGTATTTT | CAILTSEGPDTQYF
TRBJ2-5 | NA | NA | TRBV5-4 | TGTGCCAGCAGCGGGGGGATTGAGGGAGAGTACCAAGAGACCCAGTACTTC | CASSGGIEGEYQETQYF
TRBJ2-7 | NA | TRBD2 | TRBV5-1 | TGCGCCAGCAGCTTGGGGACTAGCGGGAGCTACGAGCAGTACTTC | CASSLGTSGSYEQYF
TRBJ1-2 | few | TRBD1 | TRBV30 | TGTGCCTGGAGTGTGGGACAGGTGATTGGGGATGGCTACACCTTC | CAWSVGQVIGDGYTF
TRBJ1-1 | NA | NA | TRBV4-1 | TGCGCCAGCAGCCAAGTGTTTGGGAGTCGCACTGAAGCTTTCTTT | CASSQVFGSRTEAFF
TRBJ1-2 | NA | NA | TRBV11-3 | TGTGCCAGCAGCTTTCCGGGGGAAGGCTATGGCTACACCTTC | CASSFPGEGYGYTF
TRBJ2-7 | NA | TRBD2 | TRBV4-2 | TGTGCCAGCAGCCCGGAGGCTAGCGGGGGGTACTCCTACGAGCAGTACTTC | CASSPEASGGYSYEQYF
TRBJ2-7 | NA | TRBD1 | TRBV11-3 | TGTGCCAGCAGCTTAGATCGGACAGGGCTATACGAGCAGTACTTC | CASSLDRTGLYEQYF
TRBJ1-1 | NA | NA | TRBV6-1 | TGTGCCAGCAGACAGCAGAACACTGAAGCTTTCTTT | CASRQQNTEAFF
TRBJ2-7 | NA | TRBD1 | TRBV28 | TGTGCCAGCAGTTTTCCCACGGGGACAGGGGGCAAGGAGCAGTACTTC | CASSFPTGTGGKEQYF
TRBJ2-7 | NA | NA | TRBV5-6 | TGTGCCAGCAGCTTGGCGGGAGATGGTAGTTACGAGCAGTACTTC | CASSLAGDGSYEQYF
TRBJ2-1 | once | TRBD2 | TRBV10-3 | TGTGCCATCAGTGAGTCGGAGGGACTAGCCTACAATGAGCAGTTCTTC | CAISESEGLAYNEQFF
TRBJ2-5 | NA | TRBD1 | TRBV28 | TGTGCCAGCACGGGGACAGGGTTCCAAGAGACCCAGTACTTC | CASTGTGFQETQYF
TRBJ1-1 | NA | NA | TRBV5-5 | TGTGCCAGCAGCTTGGTTATCGGCACTGAAGCTTTCTTT | CASSLVIGTEAFF
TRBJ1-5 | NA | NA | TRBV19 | TGTGCCAGTAGTATCGGTTCCCCTAGCAATCAGCCCCAGCATTTT | CASSIGSPSNQPQHF
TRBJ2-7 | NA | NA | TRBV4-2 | TGTGCCAGCAGCCAAGGCTACCAGGTCCACGGGCAGTACTTC | CASSQGYQVHGQYF
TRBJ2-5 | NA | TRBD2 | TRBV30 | TGTGCCTGGAGTGTAAGATGGGGACTAGCGGGAGGAGAGACCCAGTACTTC | CAWSVRWGLAGGETQYF
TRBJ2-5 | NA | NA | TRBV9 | TGTGCCAGCAGCGTAGAAGGAGCGTATGAGACCCAGTACTTC | CASSVEGAYETQYF
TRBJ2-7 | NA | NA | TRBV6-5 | TGTGCCAGCCGCCAGGGGCGGGACGAGCAGTACTTC | CASRQGRDEQYF
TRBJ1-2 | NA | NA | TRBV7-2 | TGTGCCAGCACGAACTTACCGCAGACACTCTATGGCTACACCTTC | CASTNLPQTLYGYTF
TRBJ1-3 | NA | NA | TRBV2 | TGTGCATCTACCCCAACTCGAAACACCATATATTTT | CASTPTRNTIYF
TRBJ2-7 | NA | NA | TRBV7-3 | TGTGCCAGCAGCCGGGACTCCAACTACGAGCAGTACTTC | CASSRDSNYEQYF
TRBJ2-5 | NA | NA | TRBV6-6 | TGTGCCAGCAGCAGGGGCCAAGAGACCCAGTACTTC | CASSRGQETQYF
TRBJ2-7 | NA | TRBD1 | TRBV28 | TGTGCCAGCACCGACCCCGCACAGGGGGCGTACGAGCAGTACTTC | CASTDPAQGAYEQYF
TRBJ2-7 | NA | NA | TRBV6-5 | TGTGCCAGCAGCTCGTTTGACGGCTACGAGCGGCAGTACTTC | CASSSFDGYERQYF
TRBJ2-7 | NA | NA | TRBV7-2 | TGTGCCAGCGGGTTAGTAACTAGCTCCTACGAGCAGTACTTC | CASGLVTSSYEQYF
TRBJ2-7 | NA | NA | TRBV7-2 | TGTGCCAGCAGCTTCCCTCTCTACGAGCAGTACTTC | CASSFPLYEQYF
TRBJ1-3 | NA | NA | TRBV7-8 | TGTGCCAGCAGCTTAGCTCGGGGGGCAGGTCGAAAAACTGGAAACACCATATATTTT | CASSLARGAGRKTGNTIYF
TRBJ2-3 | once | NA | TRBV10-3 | TGTGCCATCAGTGACAACACAGATACGCAGTATTTT | CAISDNTDTQYF
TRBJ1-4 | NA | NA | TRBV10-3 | TGTGCCATCAGTGACTCAGGACAGCAGGGGGAAAAACTGTTTTTT | CAISDSGQQGEKLFF
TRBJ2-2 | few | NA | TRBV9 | TGTGCCAGCAGCGTAGAACAGTACGGGGAGCTGTTTTTT | CASSVEQYGELFF
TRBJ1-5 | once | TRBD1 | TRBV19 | TGTGCCAGTAGTATCTTGGCTTACAGGGGCGATCAGCCCCAGCATTTT | CASSILAYRGDQPQHF
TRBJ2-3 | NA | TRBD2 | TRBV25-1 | TGTGCCAGCTCACCGACTAGCGGGGTCACAGATACGCAGTATTTT | CASSPTSGVTDTQYF
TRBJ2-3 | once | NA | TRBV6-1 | TGTGCCAGCAGTCGGACCGGGACTAGCACAGATACGCAGTATTTT | CASSRTGTSTDTQYF
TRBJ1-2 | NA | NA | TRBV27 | TGTGCCAGCAGTTCAAACTATGGCTACACCTTC | CASSSNYGYTF
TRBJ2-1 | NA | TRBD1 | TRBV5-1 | TGCGCCAGCAGCGGGGGGCGGACAGGGCTTAGTGAGCAGTTCTTC | CASSGGRTGLSEQFF